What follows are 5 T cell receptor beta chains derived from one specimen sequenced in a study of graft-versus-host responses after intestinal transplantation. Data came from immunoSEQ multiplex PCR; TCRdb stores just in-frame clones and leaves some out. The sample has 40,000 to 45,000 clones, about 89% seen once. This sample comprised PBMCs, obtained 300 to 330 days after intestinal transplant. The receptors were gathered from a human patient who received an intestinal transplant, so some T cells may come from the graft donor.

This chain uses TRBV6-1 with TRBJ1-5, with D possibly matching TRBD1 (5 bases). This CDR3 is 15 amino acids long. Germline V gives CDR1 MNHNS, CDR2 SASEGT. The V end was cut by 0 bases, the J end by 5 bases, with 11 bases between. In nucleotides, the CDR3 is TGTGCCAGCAGTGAAGCGGGGAGGGGCGATCAGCCCCAGCATTTT. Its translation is CASSEAGRGDQPQHF.

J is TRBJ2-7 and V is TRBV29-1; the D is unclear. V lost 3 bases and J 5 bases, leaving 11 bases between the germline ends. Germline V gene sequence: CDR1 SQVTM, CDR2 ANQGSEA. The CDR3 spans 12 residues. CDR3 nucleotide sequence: TGCAGCGTTGATCTCGGACCTGACGAGCAGTACTTC. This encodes CSVDLGPDEQYF.

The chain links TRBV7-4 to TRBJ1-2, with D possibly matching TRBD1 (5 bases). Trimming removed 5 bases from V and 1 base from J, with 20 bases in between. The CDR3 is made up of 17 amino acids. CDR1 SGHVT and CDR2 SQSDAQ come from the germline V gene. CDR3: CASSPSGGRGDNYGYTF. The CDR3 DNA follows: TGTGCCAGCAGCCCCTCCGGGGGGAGAGGGGATAACTATGGCTACACCTTC.

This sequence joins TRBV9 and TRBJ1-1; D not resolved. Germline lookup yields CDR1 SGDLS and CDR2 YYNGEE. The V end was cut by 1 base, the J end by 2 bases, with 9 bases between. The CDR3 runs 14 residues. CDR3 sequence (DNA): TGTGCCAGCAGCGTACGTAGTTCTAACACTGAAGCTTTCTTT. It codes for CASSVRSSNTEAFF. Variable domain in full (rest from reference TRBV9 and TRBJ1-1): DSGVTQTPKHLITATGQRVTLRCSPRSGDLSVYWYQQSLDQGLQFLIQYYNGEERAKGNILERFSAQQFPDLHSELNLSSLELGDSALYFCASSVRSSNTEAFFGQGTRLTVV.

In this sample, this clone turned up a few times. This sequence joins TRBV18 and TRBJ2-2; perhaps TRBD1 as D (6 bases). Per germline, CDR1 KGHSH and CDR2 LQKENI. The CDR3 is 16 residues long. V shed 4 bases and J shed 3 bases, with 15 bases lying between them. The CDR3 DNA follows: TGTGCCAGCTCACTCATAACCCGACAGGACACCGGGGAGCTGTTTTTT. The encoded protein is CASSLITRQDTGELFF.